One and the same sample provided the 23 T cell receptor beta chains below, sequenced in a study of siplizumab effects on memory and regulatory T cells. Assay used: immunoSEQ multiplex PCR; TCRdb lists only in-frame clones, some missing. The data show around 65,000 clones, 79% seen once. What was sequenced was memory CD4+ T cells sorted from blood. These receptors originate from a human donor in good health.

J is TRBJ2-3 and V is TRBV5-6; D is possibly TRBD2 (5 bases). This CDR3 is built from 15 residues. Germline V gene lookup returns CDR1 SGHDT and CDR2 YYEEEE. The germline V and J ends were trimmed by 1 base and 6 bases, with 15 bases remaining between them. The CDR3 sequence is CASSLFGDIGDTQYF. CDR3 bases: TGTGCCAGCAGCTTGTTCGGGGATATAGGGGATACGCAGTATTTT.

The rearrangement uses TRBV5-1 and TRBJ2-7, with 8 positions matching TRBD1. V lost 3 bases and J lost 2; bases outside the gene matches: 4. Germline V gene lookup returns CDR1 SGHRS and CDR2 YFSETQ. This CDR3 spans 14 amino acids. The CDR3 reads CASSWGQEAYEQYF. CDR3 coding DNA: TGCGCCAGCAGCTGGGGACAGGAGGCCTACGAGCAGTACTTC.

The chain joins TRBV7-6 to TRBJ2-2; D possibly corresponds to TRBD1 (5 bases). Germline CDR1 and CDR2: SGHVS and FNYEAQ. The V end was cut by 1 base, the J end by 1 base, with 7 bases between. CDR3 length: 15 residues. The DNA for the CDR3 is TGTGCCAGCAGCTTAGGGGGCAAGAACACCGGGGAGCTGTTTTTT. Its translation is CASSLGGKNTGELFF.

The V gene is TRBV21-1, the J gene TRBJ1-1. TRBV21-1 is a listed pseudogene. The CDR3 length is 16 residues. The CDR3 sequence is CASSKVGRVGGTEAFF. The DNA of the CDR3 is TGTGCCAGCAGCAAAGTAGGGAGGGTGGGTGGCACTGAAGCTTTCTTT.

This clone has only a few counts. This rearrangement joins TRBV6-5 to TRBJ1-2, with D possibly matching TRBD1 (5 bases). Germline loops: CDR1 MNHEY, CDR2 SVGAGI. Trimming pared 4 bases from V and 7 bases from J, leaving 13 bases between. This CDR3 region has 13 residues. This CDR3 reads CASSSQDTSGYTF. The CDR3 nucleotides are TGTGCCAGCAGTTCACAGGACACCTCTGGCTACACCTTC.

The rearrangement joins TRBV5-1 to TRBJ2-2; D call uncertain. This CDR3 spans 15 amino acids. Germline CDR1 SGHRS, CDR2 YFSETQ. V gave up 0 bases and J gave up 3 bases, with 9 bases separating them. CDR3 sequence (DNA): TGCGCCAGCAGCTTGGACGCCAGCTACACCGGGGAGCTGTTTTTT. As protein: CASSLDASYTGELFF.

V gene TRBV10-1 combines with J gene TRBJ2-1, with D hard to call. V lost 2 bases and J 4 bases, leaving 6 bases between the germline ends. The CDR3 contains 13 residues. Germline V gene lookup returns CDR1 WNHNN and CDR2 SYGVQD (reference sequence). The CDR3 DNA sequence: TGCGCCAGCAGTGAGACAGAGTACAATGAGCAGTTCTTC. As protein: CASSETEYNEQFF.

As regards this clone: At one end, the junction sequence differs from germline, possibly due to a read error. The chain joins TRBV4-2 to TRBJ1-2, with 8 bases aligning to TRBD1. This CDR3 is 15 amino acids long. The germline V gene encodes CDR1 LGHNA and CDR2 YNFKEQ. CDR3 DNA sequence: TGTGCCAGCAGCCGAGGACAGGGCTTGGGGTATGGCTGCACCTTC. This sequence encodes CASSRGQGLGYGCTF.

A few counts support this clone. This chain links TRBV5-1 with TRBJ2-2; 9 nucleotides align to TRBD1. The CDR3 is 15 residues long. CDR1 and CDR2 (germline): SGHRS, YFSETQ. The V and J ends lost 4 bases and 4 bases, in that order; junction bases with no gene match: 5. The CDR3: CASSPRTGATGELFF. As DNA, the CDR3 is TGCGCCAGCAGCCCCCGGACAGGGGCCACCGGGGAGCTGTTTTTT.

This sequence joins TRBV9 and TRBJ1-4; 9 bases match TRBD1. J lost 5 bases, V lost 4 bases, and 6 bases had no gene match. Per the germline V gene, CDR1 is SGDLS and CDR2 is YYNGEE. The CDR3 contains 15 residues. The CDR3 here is CASSTSTGGNEKLFF. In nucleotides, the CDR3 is TGTGCCAGCAGCACTTCGACAGGGGGAAATGAAAAACTGTTTTTT.

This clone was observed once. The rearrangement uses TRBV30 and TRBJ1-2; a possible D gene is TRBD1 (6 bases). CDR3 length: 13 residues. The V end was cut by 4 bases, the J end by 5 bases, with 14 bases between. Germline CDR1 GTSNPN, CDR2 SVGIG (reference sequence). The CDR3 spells CAWNLGGLYGYTF. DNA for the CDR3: TGTGCCTGGAACCTCGGGGGGCTTTATGGCTACACCTTC.

The CDR3 DNA is TGTGCCAGCTGGGACAGGGGAACCACAGATACGCAGTATTTT. It codes for CASWDRGTTDTQYF. The chain combines TRBV6-5 with TRBJ2-3; the match to TRBD1 covers 10 bases. The J segment lost 2 bases and the V segment lost 8 bases, leaving 4 bases of the junction unmatched. Germline CDR1 MNHEY, CDR2 SVGAGI. The CDR3 totals 14 residues.

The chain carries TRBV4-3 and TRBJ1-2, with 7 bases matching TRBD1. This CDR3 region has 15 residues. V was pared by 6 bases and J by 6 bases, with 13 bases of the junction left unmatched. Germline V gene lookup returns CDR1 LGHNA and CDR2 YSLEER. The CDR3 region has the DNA TGCGCCAGCAGTCGAAGGCAGGGGGTGGAAGATGGCTACACCTTC. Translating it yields CASSRRQGVEDGYTF.

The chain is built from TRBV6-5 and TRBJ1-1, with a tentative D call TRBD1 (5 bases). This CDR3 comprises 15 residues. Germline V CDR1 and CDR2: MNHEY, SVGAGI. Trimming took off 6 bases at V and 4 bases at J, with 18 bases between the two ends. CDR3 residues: CASSWGDGLSTEAFF. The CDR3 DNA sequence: TGTGCCAGCAGCTGGGGGGATGGGTTGAGCACTGAAGCTTTCTTT.

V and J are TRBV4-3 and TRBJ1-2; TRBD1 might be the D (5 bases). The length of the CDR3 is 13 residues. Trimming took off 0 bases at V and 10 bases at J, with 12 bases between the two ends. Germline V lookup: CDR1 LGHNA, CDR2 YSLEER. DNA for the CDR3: TGCGCCAGCAGCCAAGATTGGGGAGGGGACTACACCTTC. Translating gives CASSQDWGGDYTF.

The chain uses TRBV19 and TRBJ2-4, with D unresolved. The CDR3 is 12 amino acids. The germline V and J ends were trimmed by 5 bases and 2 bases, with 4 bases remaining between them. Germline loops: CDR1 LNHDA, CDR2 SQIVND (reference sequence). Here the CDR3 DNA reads TGTGCCAGTAGTGTTACCAAAAACATTCAGTACTTC. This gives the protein CASSVTKNIQYF.

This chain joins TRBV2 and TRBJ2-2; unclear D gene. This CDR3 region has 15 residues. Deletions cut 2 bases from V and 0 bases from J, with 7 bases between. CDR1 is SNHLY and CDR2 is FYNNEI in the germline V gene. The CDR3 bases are TGTGCCAGCAGTGAATGGCGGTCGAACACCGGGGAGCTGTTTTTT. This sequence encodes CASSEWRSNTGELFF.

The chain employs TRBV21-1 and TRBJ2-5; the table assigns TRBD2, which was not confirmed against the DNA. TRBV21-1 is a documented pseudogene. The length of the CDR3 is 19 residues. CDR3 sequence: CASSKEGLKERGDQETQYF. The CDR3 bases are TGTGCCAGCAGCAAAGAAGGCCTTAAGGAGCGGGGTGACCAAGAGACCCAGTACTTC.

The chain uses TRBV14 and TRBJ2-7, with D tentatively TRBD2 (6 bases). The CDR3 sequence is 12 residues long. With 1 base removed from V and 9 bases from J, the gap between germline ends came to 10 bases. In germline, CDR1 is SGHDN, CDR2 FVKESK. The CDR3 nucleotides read TGTGCCAGCAGCCAAGGTCTCGGGGGGCAGTACTTC. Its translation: CASSQGLGGQYF.

Here the CDR3 reads CASSLSTSTYNEQFF. Written as DNA, the CDR3 is TGTGCCAGCAGCTTATCGACATCGACCTACAATGAGCAGTTCTTC. This rearrangement joins TRBV5-4 to TRBJ2-1; no clear D. Germline assignment: CDR1 SGHNT and CDR2 YYREEE (reference sequence). The CDR3 loop spans 15 amino acids. V dropped 2 bases and J dropped 2 bases, with 11 bases sitting between them. Together with reference TRBV5-4 and TRBJ2-1, the CDR3 gives the full variable domain: ETGVTQSPTHLIKTRGQQVTLRCSSQSGHNTVSWYQQALGQGPQFIFQYYREEENGRGNFPPRFSGLQFPNYSSELNVNALELDDSALYLCASSLSTSTYNEQFFGPGTRLTVL.

CDR3 coding DNA: TGTGCCAGCAGCTTTAGAGGGGGGGCCGTACGTGCAGATACGCAGTATTTT. Its protein is CASSFRGGAVRADTQYF. The J gene is TRBJ2-3, the V gene TRBV11-1; D might be TRBD2 (7 bases). The ends were cut back, 3 bases at V and 4 bases at J, with 20 bases in the middle. The CDR3 totals 17 residues. Germline CDR1 reads SGHAT; CDR2 reads FQDESV (reference sequence).

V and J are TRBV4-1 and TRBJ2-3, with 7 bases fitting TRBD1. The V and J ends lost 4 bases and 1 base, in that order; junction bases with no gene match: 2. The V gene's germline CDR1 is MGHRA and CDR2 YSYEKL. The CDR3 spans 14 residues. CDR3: CASSRQGGTDTQYF. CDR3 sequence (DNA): TGCGCCAGCAGCCGGCAGGGGGGCACAGATACGCAGTATTTT.

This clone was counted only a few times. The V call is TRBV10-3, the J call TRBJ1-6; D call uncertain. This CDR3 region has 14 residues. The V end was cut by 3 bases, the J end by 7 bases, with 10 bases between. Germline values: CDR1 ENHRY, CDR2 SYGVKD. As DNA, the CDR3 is TGTGCCATCAGTGAACGCACAGCGAATTCACCCCTCCACTTT. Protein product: CAISERTANSPLHF.